The present TCR beta chain was sequenced within a study of PD-1 blockade in classical Hodgkin lymphoma. Profiled with immunoSEQ multiplex PCR; TCRdb holds only in-frame clones, not every one. The sample lists more than 25,000 clones; around 88% were seen once. Study conclusions and caveats: Complete responders' diversity at baseline resembled that of newly diagnosed patients. Nivolumab initiated under 1 year post-ASCT led to patient exclusion.

Trimming removed 8 bases at V and 5 bases at J, with 21 bases between. Germline values: CDR1 MGHRA, CDR2 YSYEKL. The CDR3 runs 15 residues. In every patient, relapse followed autologous stem cell transplantation, while exposure to brentuximab vedotin differed. Negative selection with magnets was how CD8+ T cells were isolated from the thawed PBMCs. This clone appeared once. Its antigen is unidentified. The source is a human donor with classical Hodgkin lymphoma. The material sequenced was CD8+ T cells from blood, taken at baseline. This chain connects TRBV4-1 to TRBJ1-1; D is unclear. The chain's CDR3 is CASRAPGGVVTEAFF. For the CDR3, the DNA is TGCGCCAGCCGCGCACCTGGTGGGGTCGTTACTGAAGCTTTCTTT.